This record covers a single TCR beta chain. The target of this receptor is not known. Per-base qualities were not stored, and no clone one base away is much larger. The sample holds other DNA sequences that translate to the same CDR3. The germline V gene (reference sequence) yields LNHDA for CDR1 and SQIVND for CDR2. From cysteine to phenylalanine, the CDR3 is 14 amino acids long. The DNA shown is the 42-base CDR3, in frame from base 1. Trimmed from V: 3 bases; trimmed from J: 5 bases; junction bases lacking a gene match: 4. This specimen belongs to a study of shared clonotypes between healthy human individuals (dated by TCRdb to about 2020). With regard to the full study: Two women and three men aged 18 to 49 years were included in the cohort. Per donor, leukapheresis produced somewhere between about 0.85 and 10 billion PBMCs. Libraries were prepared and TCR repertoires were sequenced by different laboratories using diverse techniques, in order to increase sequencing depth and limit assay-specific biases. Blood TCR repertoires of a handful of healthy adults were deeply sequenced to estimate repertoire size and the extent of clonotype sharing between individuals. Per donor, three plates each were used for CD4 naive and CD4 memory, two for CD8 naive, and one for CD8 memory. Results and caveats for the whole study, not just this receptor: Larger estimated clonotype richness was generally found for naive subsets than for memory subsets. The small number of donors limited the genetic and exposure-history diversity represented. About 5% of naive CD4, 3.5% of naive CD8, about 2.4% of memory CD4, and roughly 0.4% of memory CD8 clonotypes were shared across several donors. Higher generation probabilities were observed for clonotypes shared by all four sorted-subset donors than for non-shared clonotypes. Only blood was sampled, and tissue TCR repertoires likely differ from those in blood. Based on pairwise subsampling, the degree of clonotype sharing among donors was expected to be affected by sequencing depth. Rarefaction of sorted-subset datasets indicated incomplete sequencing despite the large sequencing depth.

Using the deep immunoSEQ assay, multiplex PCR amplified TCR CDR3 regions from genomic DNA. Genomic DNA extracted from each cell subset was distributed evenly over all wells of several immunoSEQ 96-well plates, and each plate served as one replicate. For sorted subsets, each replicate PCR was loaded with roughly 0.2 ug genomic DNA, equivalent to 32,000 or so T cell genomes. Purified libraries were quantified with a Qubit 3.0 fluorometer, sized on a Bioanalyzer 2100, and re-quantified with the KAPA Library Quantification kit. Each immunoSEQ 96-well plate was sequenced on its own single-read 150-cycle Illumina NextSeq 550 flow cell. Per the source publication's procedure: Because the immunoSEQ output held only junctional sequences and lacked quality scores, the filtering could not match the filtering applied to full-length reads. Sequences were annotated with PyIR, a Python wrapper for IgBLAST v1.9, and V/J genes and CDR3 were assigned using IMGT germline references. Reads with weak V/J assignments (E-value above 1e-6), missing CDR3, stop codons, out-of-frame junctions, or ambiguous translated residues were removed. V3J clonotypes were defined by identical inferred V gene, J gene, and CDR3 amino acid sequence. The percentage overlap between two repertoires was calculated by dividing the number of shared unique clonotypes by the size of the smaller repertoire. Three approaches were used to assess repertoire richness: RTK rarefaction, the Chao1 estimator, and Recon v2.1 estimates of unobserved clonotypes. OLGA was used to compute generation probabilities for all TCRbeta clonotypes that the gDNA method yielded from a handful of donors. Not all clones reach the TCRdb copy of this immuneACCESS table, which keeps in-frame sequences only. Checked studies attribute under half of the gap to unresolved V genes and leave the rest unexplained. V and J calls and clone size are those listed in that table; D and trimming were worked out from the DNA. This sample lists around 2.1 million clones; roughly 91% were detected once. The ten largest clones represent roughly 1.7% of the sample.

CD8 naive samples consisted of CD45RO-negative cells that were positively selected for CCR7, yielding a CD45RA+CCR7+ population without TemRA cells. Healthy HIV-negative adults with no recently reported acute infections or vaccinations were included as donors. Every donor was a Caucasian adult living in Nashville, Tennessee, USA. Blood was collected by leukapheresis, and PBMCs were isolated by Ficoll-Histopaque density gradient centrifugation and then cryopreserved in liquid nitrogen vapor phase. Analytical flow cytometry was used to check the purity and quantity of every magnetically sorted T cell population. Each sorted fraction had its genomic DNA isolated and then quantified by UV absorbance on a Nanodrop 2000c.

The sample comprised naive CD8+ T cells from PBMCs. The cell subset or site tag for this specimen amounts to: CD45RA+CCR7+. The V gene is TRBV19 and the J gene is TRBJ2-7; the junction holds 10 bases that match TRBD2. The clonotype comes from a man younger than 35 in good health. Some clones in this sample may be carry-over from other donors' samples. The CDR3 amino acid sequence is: CASSIVLAGDEQYF. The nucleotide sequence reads TGTGCCAGTAGTATCGTCCTAGCGGGAGACGAGCAGTACTTC. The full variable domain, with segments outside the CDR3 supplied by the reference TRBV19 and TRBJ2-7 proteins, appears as DGGITQSPKYLFRKEGQNVTLSCEQNLNHDAMYWYRQDPGQGLRLIYYSQIVNDFQKGDIAEGYSVSREKKESFPLTVTSAQKNPTAFYLCASSIVLAGDEQYFGPGTRLTVT.